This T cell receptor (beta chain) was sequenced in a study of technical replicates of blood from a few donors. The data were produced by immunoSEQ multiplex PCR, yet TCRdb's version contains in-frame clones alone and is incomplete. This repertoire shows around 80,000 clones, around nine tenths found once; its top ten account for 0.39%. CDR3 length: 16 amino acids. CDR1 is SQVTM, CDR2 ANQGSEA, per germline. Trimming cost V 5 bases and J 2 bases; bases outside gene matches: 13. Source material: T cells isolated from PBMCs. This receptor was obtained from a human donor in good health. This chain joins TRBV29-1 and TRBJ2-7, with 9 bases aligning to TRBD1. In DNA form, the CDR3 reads TGCAGCGTTACCGGACTACAGGGGGCGGATCCCTACGAGCAGTACTTC. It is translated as CSVTGLQGADPYEQYF.